At least ten counts were recorded for the clone carrying this TCR beta chain. Its antigen remains unidentified. TCRdb re-analysed the reads in MiXCR, keeping a single row per CDR3 protein. The sample shows 640,000 or so distinct CDR3 sequences, around 31% of them seen only once. The data were obtained in a study of T cell repertoires in cytomegalovirus infection. On the study more broadly: Alongside well-studied HLA-B-restricted CMV epitopes, recently identified HLA-C-restricted CMV epitopes were also used. Public TCR beta signatures provided an indication of both CMV infection and a matching HLA type.

General study findings and limits: Dominant in the ex vivo response were TCR beta clonotypes restricted by HLA-C and specific for CMV.

The germline CDR1 and CDR2 sequences are MGHRA and YSYEKL. The CDR3 loop spans 16 amino acids. V was pared by 0 bases and J by 2 bases, with 14 bases between. The chain employs TRBV4-1 and TRBJ2-7; D is possibly TRBD2 (5 bases). The source of this sequence is a human donor in good health (CMV status not recorded). Some clones in this sample may be carry-over from other donors' samples. This sample comprised cultured PBMCs, obtained from culture after CMV antigen stimulation. Here the CDR3 DNA reads TGCGCCAGCAGCCAAGATACCCCCCTACTAGCCTACGAGCAGTACTTC. Translating it yields CASSQDTPLLAYEQYF.